This entry concerns a single T cell receptor beta chain. Reverse transcription of roughly 0.5 to 1 ug RNA used random hexamers. From the immunoSEQ multiplex PCR reads, TCRdb called clonotypes with MiXCR, one entry per CDR3 protein. The sample has about 430,000 distinct CDR3 sequences, approximately 85% seen once. This entry is derived from a study of CD8 T cells in Susac syndrome. CDR3 size: 15 residues. Germline lookup yields CDR1 SGHRS and CDR2 YFSETQ. Losses at the gene ends were 2 bases for V and 3 bases for J; bases not matched to a gene: 6. The sequence was collected from a human donor with multiple sclerosis. The chain couples TRBV5-1 to TRBJ2-7; TRBD2 matches at 9 bases. Sequencing was performed on CD8+ T cells from PBMCs. The CDR3 sequence: CASSFSLAGHYEQYF. The CDR3 coding sequence is TGCGCCAGCAGCTTCTCCCTAGCGGGGCACTACGAGCAGTACTTC.